The entry below describes one TCR beta chain. These data are taken from a study of blood T cell repertoires in COVID-19. Study-wide background: Sites across the United States, Italy and Spain contributed samples from acute and convalescent COVID-19. PBMCs, B-cell-depleted T cells, or T cells provided the cDNA or gDNA that made up the material.

Authors' processing steps: Reference gene primer amplification in the assay estimated nucleated cell counts. Repertoires were generated with immunoSEQ multiplex PCR, while TCRdb's copy carries only in-frame clones and drops some. V and J calls and clone size are given by that table; D and trimming were obtained from the DNA. Among 300,000 to 350,000 clones listed, 75% to 95% were seen once. Enrolment of Seattle patients took place during active infection, and they were followed longitudinally. Germline CDR1 and CDR2: SGHKS and YYEKEE (reference sequence). After removal of 3 bases from V and 13 bases from J, the junction contained 4 bases not matched to a gene. CDR3 length equals 12 residues.

The TCR comes from a woman in her twenties or thirties with COVID-19, enrolled during active disease. The J gene is TRBJ2-1, the V gene TRBV5-5; 10 positions agree with TRBD2. The sample was peripheral blood. The CDR3 DNA reads as TGTGCCAGCAGCTCGGGACTAGCGCTCCAGTTCTTC. Protein sequence: CASSSGLALQFF.